A selection of T cell receptor beta chains follows, all from one sample in a study of shared clonotypes between healthy human individuals. The method was immunoSEQ multiplex PCR; TCRdb's version includes in-frame clones alone and lacks a portion of them. The sample has millions of clones; 95% are singletons. Material: naive CD4+ T cells sorted from blood. These receptors were taken from a man between 18 and 29 years old in good health. CDR3s include the opening cysteine and the closing phenylalanine or tryptophan. D genes are given only for firm matches. The size of a clone is reported for some rows only, either as once, few or many, or as a class for expanded clones.

V gene: TRBV7-9
clone size: .
D gene: TRBD1
J gene: TRBJ2-5
CDR3 protein: CASSLGVSGGGETQYF
CDR3 DNA: TGTGCCAGCAGCTTAGGAGTGTCAGGGGGCGGAGAGACCCAGTACTTC

V gene: TRBV19
clone size: .
D gene: .
J gene: TRBJ2-1
CDR3 protein: CASSIDLEGYEQFF
CDR3 DNA: TGTGCCAGTAGTATAGATTTGGAAGGGTATGAGCAGTTCTTC

V gene: TRBV11-2
clone size: .
D gene: .
J gene: TRBJ2-2
CDR3 protein: CASSFEGTNTGELFF
CDR3 DNA: TGTGCCAGCAGCTTCGAGGGGACGAACACCGGGGAGCTGTTTTTT

V gene: TRBV11-3
clone size: .
D gene: .
J gene: TRBJ2-1
CDR3 protein: CASSPRGGASYNEQFF
CDR3 DNA: TGTGCCAGCAGCCCCCGGGGCGGGGCCTCCTACAATGAGCAGTTCTTC

V gene: TRBV14
clone size: .
D gene: .
J gene: TRBJ1-6
CDR3 protein: CASSQGKASPLHF
CDR3 DNA: TGTGCCAGCAGCCAAGGGAAGGCCTCACCCCTCCACTTT

V gene: TRBV6-4
clone size: .
D gene: .
J gene: TRBJ2-5
CDR3 protein: CASSEGPYQETQYF
CDR3 DNA: TGTGCCAGCAGTGAAGGACCTTACCAAGAGACCCAGTACTTC

V gene: TRBV5-1
clone size: .
D gene: .
J gene: TRBJ2-7
CDR3 protein: CASSFQGGYEQYF
CDR3 DNA: TGCGCCAGCAGCTTCCAGGGGGGCTACGAGCAGTACTTC

V gene: TRBV7-9
clone size: .
D gene: .
J gene: TRBJ1-4
CDR3 protein: CASSLAGSEKLFF
CDR3 DNA: TGTGCCAGCAGCCTCGCGGGGTCTGAAAAACTGTTTTTT

V gene: TRBV19
clone size: .
D gene: .
J gene: TRBJ1-2
CDR3 protein: CATRPGANGYTF
CDR3 DNA: TGTGCCACCCGCCCCGGGGCAAATGGCTACACCTTC

V gene: TRBV4-1
clone size: .
D gene: .
J gene: TRBJ1-5
CDR3 protein: CASSQDPQGWEPQHF
CDR3 DNA: TGCGCCAGCAGCCAAGATCCGCAGGGTTGGGAGCCCCAGCATTTT

V gene: TRBV2
clone size: .
D gene: TRBD1
J gene: TRBJ1-5
CDR3 protein: CASRLTGTVNQPQHF
CDR3 DNA: TGTGCCAGCAGGTTAACCGGGACAGTGAATCAGCCCCAGCATTTT

V gene: TRBV6-5
clone size: .
D gene: TRBD1
J gene: TRBJ1-1
CDR3 protein: CASSRGLDTEAFF
CDR3 DNA: TGTGCCAGCAGCAGGGGGTTAGACACTGAAGCTTTCTTT

V gene: TRBV6-1
clone size: .
D gene: .
J gene: TRBJ2-7
CDR3 protein: CASSGGQFVYEQYF
CDR3 DNA: TGTGCCAGCAGCGGGGGGCAGTTTGTATACGAGCAGTACTTC

V gene: TRBV6-5
clone size: .
D gene: .
J gene: TRBJ1-6
CDR3 protein: CASSYSGRLRNSPLHF
CDR3 DNA: TGTGCCAGCAGTTACAGTGGCCGCCTAAGAAATTCACCCCTCCACTTT

V gene: TRBV5-1
clone size: .
D gene: .
J gene: TRBJ1-3
CDR3 protein: CASSLEGTNTIYF
CDR3 DNA: TGCGCCAGCAGCTTGGAGGGGACAAACACCATATATTTT

V gene: TRBV6-1
clone size: .
D gene: .
J gene: TRBJ1-5
CDR3 protein: CASSPSGVSNQPQHF
CDR3 DNA: TGTGCCAGCAGTCCTTCAGGTGTTAGCAATCAGCCCCAGCATTTT

V gene: TRBV5-1
clone size: .
D gene: .
J gene: TRBJ2-1
CDR3 protein: CASSPQVNNEQFF
CDR3 DNA: TGCGCCAGCAGCCCGCAGGTAAACAATGAGCAGTTCTTC

V gene: TRBV5-4
clone size: .
D gene: TRBD1
J gene: TRBJ2-7
CDR3 protein: CASSLGGKTGIGQYF
CDR3 DNA: TGTGCCAGCAGCTTGGGCGGTAAGACAGGGATTGGGCAGTACTTC

V gene: TRBV4-2
clone size: .
D gene: .
J gene: TRBJ1-5
CDR3 protein: CASSQEWGGNQPQHF
CDR3 DNA: TGTGCCAGCAGCCAAGAATGGGGGGGTAATCAGCCCCAGCATTTT

V gene: TRBV30
clone size: .
D gene: TRBD1
J gene: TRBJ2-7
CDR3 protein: CACGQGRDEQYF
CDR3 DNA: TGTGCCTGCGGACAGGGAAGGGACGAGCAGTACTTC

V gene: TRBV29-1
clone size: .
D gene: .
J gene: TRBJ2-7
CDR3 protein: CSVAGAYEQYF
CDR3 DNA: TGCAGCGTTGCGGGGGCCTACGAGCAGTACTTC

V gene: TRBV10-3
clone size: .
D gene: .
J gene: TRBJ1-1
CDR3 protein: CAISQGYTEAFF
CDR3 DNA: TGTGCCATCAGTCAGGGTTACACTGAAGCTTTCTTT

V gene: TRBV4-3
clone size: once
D gene: .
J gene: TRBJ1-4
CDR3 protein: CASSQDGGSSNEKLFF
CDR3 DNA: TGCGCCAGCAGCCAAGATGGGGGGTCCTCTAATGAAAAACTGTTTTTT

V gene: TRBV5-4
clone size: .
D gene: TRBD2
J gene: TRBJ2-7
CDR3 protein: CASSLGAGLGTYEQYF
CDR3 DNA: TGTGCCAGCAGCTTGGGGGCGGGACTAGGGACCTACGAGCAGTACTTC

V gene: TRBV4-1
clone size: .
D gene: TRBD1
J gene: TRBJ2-5
CDR3 protein: CASSQVRGTAQETQYF
CDR3 DNA: TGCGCCAGCAGCCAAGTACGTGGGACAGCACAAGAGACCCAGTACTTC

V gene: TRBV5-4
clone size: .
D gene: .
J gene: TRBJ2-1
CDR3 protein: CASSAASSRGNNEQFF
CDR3 DNA: TGTGCCAGCAGTGCCGCCTCATCCAGGGGAAACAATGAGCAGTTCTTC

V gene: TRBV6-1
clone size: .
D gene: .
J gene: TRBJ1-2
CDR3 protein: CASSEVGLYGYTF
CDR3 DNA: TGTGCCAGCAGTGAAGTGGGTTTGTATGGCTACACCTTC

V gene: TRBV19
clone size: .
D gene: TRBD2
J gene: TRBJ2-7
CDR3 protein: CASSKGTSGYEQYF
CDR3 DNA: TGTGCCAGTAGTAAGGGGACTAGCGGCTACGAGCAGTACTTC

V gene: TRBV7-9
clone size: .
D gene: .
J gene: TRBJ1-1
CDR3 protein: CASSLMLNPGVNTEAFF
CDR3 DNA: TGTGCCAGCAGCTTAATGCTTAACCCAGGGGTGAACACTGAAGCTTTCTTT

V gene: TRBV4-1
clone size: .
D gene: .
J gene: TRBJ1-4
CDR3 protein: CASSQAQTYEKLFF
CDR3 DNA: TGCGCCAGCAGCCAGGCCCAGACTTATGAAAAACTGTTTTTT

V gene: TRBV7-9
clone size: once
D gene: .
J gene: TRBJ1-1
CDR3 protein: CASSAPLLGNTEAFF
CDR3 DNA: TGTGCCAGCAGCGCACCACTACTGGGGAACACTGAAGCTTTCTTT

V gene: TRBV7-9
clone size: .
D gene: .
J gene: TRBJ2-7
CDR3 protein: CASSSQGGGRFYEQYF
CDR3 DNA: TGTGCCAGCAGCTCCCAGGGAGGGGGGAGATTCTACGAGCAGTACTTC

V gene: TRBV5-1
clone size: .
D gene: .
J gene: TRBJ2-2
CDR3 protein: CASSLATTTGELFF
CDR3 DNA: TGCGCCAGCAGCTTGGCCACCACCACCGGGGAGCTGTTTTTT

V gene: TRBV6-6
clone size: once
D gene: .
J gene: TRBJ2-7
CDR3 protein: CASSHQGFPSYEQYF
CDR3 DNA: TGTGCCAGCAGTCATCAAGGTTTTCCCTCCTACGAGCAGTACTTC

V gene: TRBV18
clone size: .
D gene: .
J gene: TRBJ2-7
CDR3 protein: CASSPAIGQRSSYEQYF
CDR3 DNA: TGTGCCAGCTCACCAGCTATCGGACAAAGGAGCTCCTACGAGCAGTACTTC

V gene: TRBV30
clone size: .
D gene: .
J gene: TRBJ2-7
CDR3 protein: CAWSVAAGGGYEQYF
CDR3 DNA: TGTGCCTGGAGTGTAGCGGCAGGGGGGGGCTACGAGCAGTACTTC

V gene: TRBV6-5
clone size: .
D gene: TRBD1
J gene: TRBJ2-5
CDR3 protein: CASSYGQGAAETQYF
CDR3 DNA: TGTGCCAGCAGTTACGGACAGGGGGCGGCAGAGACCCAGTACTTC

V gene: TRBV28
clone size: .
D gene: .
J gene: TRBJ2-1
CDR3 protein: CASSAAGGRGSYNEQFF
CDR3 DNA: TGTGCCAGCAGTGCGGCAGGTGGGAGAGGCTCCTACAATGAGCAGTTCTTC

V gene: TRBV4-3
clone size: once
D gene: TRBD2
J gene: TRBJ2-1
CDR3 protein: CASSQIAGRGDEQFF
CDR3 DNA: TGCGCCAGCAGCCAGATAGCGGGACGGGGGGATGAGCAGTTCTTC

V gene: TRBV2
clone size: .
D gene: TRBD1
J gene: TRBJ1-1
CDR3 protein: CASSRGFGDRRAHTEAFF
CDR3 DNA: TGTGCCAGCAGTAGGGGCTTTGGGGACAGGAGAGCTCACACTGAAGCTTTCTTT

V gene: TRBV7-2
clone size: .
D gene: .
J gene: TRBJ2-7
CDR3 protein: CASALVRGSYEQYF
CDR3 DNA: TGTGCCAGCGCCCTAGTAAGGGGCTCCTACGAGCAGTACTTC

V gene: TRBV6-5
clone size: .
D gene: TRBD1
J gene: TRBJ2-1
CDR3 protein: CASSYRDSTYNEQFF
CDR3 DNA: TGTGCCAGCAGTTACCGGGACAGCACCTACAATGAGCAGTTCTTC

V gene: TRBV27
clone size: .
D gene: TRBD2
J gene: TRBJ2-3
CDR3 protein: CASSLWAGGLDTQYF
CDR3 DNA: TGTGCCAGCAGTTTATGGGCGGGGGGGCTTGATACGCAGTATTTT

V gene: TRBV7-2
clone size: .
D gene: TRBD2
J gene: TRBJ2-7
CDR3 protein: CASSGWGLANEQYF
CDR3 DNA: TGTGCCAGCAGCGGATGGGGACTAGCGAACGAGCAGTACTTC

V gene: TRBV2
clone size: .
D gene: TRBD1
J gene: TRBJ2-1
CDR3 protein: CASSGQGAENEQFF
CDR3 DNA: TGTGCCAGCAGTGGACAGGGGGCAGAAAATGAGCAGTTCTTC

V gene: TRBV27
clone size: .
D gene: .
J gene: TRBJ2-7
CDR3 protein: CASSRRGPYYEQYF
CDR3 DNA: TGTGCCAGCAGTAGGCGGGGCCCCTACTACGAGCAGTACTTC

V gene: TRBV11-2
clone size: .
D gene: .
J gene: TRBJ1-3
CDR3 protein: CASSLLGQLGNTIYF
CDR3 DNA: TGTGCCAGCAGCTTACTAGGACAGCTGGGAAACACCATATATTTT

V gene: TRBV7-2
clone size: .
D gene: .
J gene: TRBJ2-5
CDR3 protein: CASSQGRALGAQYF
CDR3 DNA: TGTGCCAGCAGCCAGGGCCGGGCCCTGGGGGCCCAGTACTTC

V gene: TRBV6-5
clone size: .
D gene: TRBD1
J gene: TRBJ2-7
CDR3 protein: CASSYSGTAGSEQYF
CDR3 DNA: TGTGCCAGCAGTTACTCGGGGACAGCCGGGTCCGAGCAGTACTTC

V gene: TRBV18
clone size: .
D gene: TRBD1
J gene: TRBJ2-1
CDR3 protein: CASSPLPGTGVNEQFF
CDR3 DNA: TGTGCCAGCTCACCCTTACCCGGGACAGGGGTCAATGAGCAGTTCTTC

V gene: TRBV6-1
clone size: .
D gene: TRBD1
J gene: TRBJ1-1
CDR3 protein: CASSDRGSTTEAFF
CDR3 DNA: TGTGCCAGCAGTGACAGGGGGTCCACGACTGAAGCTTTCTTT

V gene: TRBV6-1
clone size: .
D gene: TRBD1
J gene: TRBJ1-6
CDR3 protein: CASSERWDRGDSPLHF
CDR3 DNA: TGTGCCAGCAGTGAAAGGTGGGACAGGGGGGATTCACCCCTCCACTTT

V gene: TRBV11-2
clone size: .
D gene: .
J gene: TRBJ1-4
CDR3 protein: CASSSPPTGENEKLFF
CDR3 DNA: TGTGCCAGCAGCTCCCCTCCGACAGGAGAGAATGAAAAACTGTTTTTT

V gene: TRBV5-4
clone size: .
D gene: .
J gene: TRBJ1-1
CDR3 protein: CASSLEGSNTEAFF
CDR3 DNA: TGTGCCAGCAGCTTGGAGGGTTCGAACACTGAAGCTTTCTTT

V gene: TRBV10-3
clone size: .
D gene: .
J gene: TRBJ1-3
CDR3 protein: CAIFSGVRNTIYF
CDR3 DNA: TGTGCCATCTTTAGCGGGGTTCGCAACACCATATATTTT

V gene: TRBV7-3
clone size: .
D gene: .
J gene: TRBJ2-3
CDR3 protein: CASSLGLSTDTQYF
CDR3 DNA: TGTGCCAGCAGCCTGGGACTTAGCACAGATACGCAGTATTTT

V gene: TRBV29-1
clone size: .
D gene: .
J gene: TRBJ2-5
CDR3 protein: CSVEGLPSRVSETQYF
CDR3 DNA: TGCAGCGTTGAAGGCCTGCCCAGTAGAGTGTCGGAGACCCAGTACTTC